A single sample gave rise to the 28 T cell receptor beta chains below, sequenced in a study of neurological immune-mediated disorders. MiXCR, run by TCRdb on the 5' RACE reads, gives a single entry per CDR3 protein. The sample gives 80,000 or so distinct CDR3 sequences, 9.4% of which show up once; about 1.7% is in the top ten. The source material was PBMCs. These receptors were taken from a man aged 50-60 years in good health.

Many counts were recorded for this clonotype. The J gene is TRBJ2-1, the V gene TRBV7-2, with 11 bases aligning to TRBD1. The V gene's germline CDR1 is SGHTA and CDR2 FQGNSA. Losses at the gene ends were 0 bases for V and 9 bases for J; bases not matched to a gene: 4. The CDR3 is 15 amino acids. In nucleotides, the CDR3 is TGTGCCAGCAGCTTAGCTGGACAGGGGGCGCTTGAGCAGTTCTTC. It specifies CASSLAGQGALEQFF.

This clonotype occurred many times. The rearrangement joins TRBV19 to TRBJ1-5, with a weak D call TRBD1 (5 bases). The CDR3 covers 16 residues. Looked up from germline, CDR1 is LNHDA and CDR2 is SQIVND (reference sequence). Trimming pared 5 bases from V and 2 bases from J, leaving 16 bases between. The CDR3, as DNA: TGTGCCAGTAGTCTCCGAGGGGAGGGTGGCAATCAGCCCCAGCATTTT. This gives the protein CASSLRGEGGNQPQHF.

This clonotype showed up many times. CDR3 protein: CASCRQGVRETQYF. CDR3 in DNA: TGTGCCAGCTGCAGGCAGGGGGTAAGAGAGACCCAGTACTTC. The V and J genes are TRBV6-5 and TRBJ2-5; 7 bases agree with TRBD1. This CDR3 spans 14 amino acids. Germline assignment: CDR1 MNHEY and CDR2 SVGAGI. V lost 8 bases to trimming and J lost 4 bases; unmatched junction nucleotides: 10.

This clonotype has ten or more counts. The chain joins TRBV7-6 to TRBJ2-1; 9 bases fit TRBD2. The germline CDR1 and CDR2 sequences are SGHVS and FNYEAQ. The V and J ends lost 1 base and 8 bases, in that order; junction bases with no gene match: 9. CDR3 size: 16 residues. CDR3 nucleotides: TGTGCCAGCAGCTTAGAACCTAGCGGGAATTCCTATGAGCAGTTCTTC. It yields the protein CASSLEPSGNSYEQFF.

This clonotype was counted at least ten times. CDR3 DNA: TGTGCCAGCAGCTCCGGGACCCTAGGGGGAGAGCAGTACTTC. It translates to CASSSGTLGGEQYF. The chain carries TRBV7-2 and TRBJ2-7; D might be TRBD1 (6 bases). The CDR3 loop spans 14 amino acids. Trimming took off 4 bases at V and 7 bases at J, with 17 bases between the two ends. Germline values: CDR1 SGHTA, CDR2 FQGNSA. The full variable domain, rest sourced from reference TRBV7-2 and TRBJ2-7, is GAGVSQSPSNKVTEKGKDVELRCDPISGHTALYWYRQSLGQGLEFLIYFQGNSAPDKSGLPSDRFSAERTGGSVSTLTIQRTQQEDSAVYLCASSSGTLGGEQYFGPGTRLTVT.

At least ten counts were recorded for this clonotype. The chain uses TRBV20-1 and TRBJ1-2; D unresolved. V was shortened by 6 bases and J by 4 bases, with 18 bases between the two germline ends. Per the germline V gene, CDR1 is DFQATT and CDR2 is SNEGSKA (reference sequence). The CDR3 has 14 residues. CDR3 sequence reads: CSASAEEGPYGYTF. CDR3 in DNA: TGCAGTGCAAGTGCAGAGGAAGGCCCCTATGGCTACACCTTC.

This clonotype appeared many times. The chain links TRBV3-1 to TRBJ1-5; a weak D match, TRBD1 (5 bases). This CDR3 contains 15 residues. Germline values: CDR1 LGHDT, CDR2 YNNKEL (reference sequence). V lost 4 bases and J lost 0, with 10 bases in between. The CDR3 nucleotides are TGTGCCAGCAGCCTGGGGCACCTTAGCAATCAGCCCCAGCATTTT. Translated, it gives CASSLGHLSNQPQHF.

This clonotype was detected ten times or more. The rearrangement joins TRBV5-1 to TRBJ1-1; no clear D. Trimming took off 3 bases at V and 1 base at J, with 7 bases between the two ends. The germline gives CDR1 SGHRS, CDR2 YFSETQ. The length of the CDR3 is 13 residues. CDR3 nucleotides: TGCGCCAGCAGCTCCAGAACGAACACTGAAGCTTTCTTT. Its translation is CASSSRTNTEAFF.

This clonotype was detected ten times or more. The chain carries TRBV7-7 and TRBJ2-1; 7 bases align to TRBD1. Trimming cost V 1 base and J 9 bases; bases outside gene matches: 9. Germline values: CDR1 SSHAT, CDR2 FNYEAQ (reference sequence). This CDR3 is 15 amino acids long. The CDR3 sequence is CASSLDRAAGGEQFF. CDR3 bases: TGTGCCAGCAGCTTAGATAGGGCTGCAGGGGGTGAGCAGTTCTTC.

In this sample, this clonotype turned up many times. V and J are TRBV9 and TRBJ1-6; 9 bases line up with TRBD1. The germline gives CDR1 SGDLS, CDR2 YYNGEE. V shed 3 bases and J 7 bases; nucleotides not matched to a gene: 2. The CDR3 contains 14 residues. In nucleotides, the CDR3 is TGTGCCAGCAGCGGGGACAGGGTCAATTCACCCCTCCACTTT. As protein: CASSGDRVNSPLHF.

At least ten counts were recorded for this clonotype. The CDR3 reads CASSSITGTSGYEQYF. CDR3 sequence (DNA): TGTGCCAGCAGCTCTATTACCGGGACTAGCGGATACGAGCAGTACTTC. V is TRBV7-2 and J is TRBJ2-7, with TRBD2 matching 11 bases. The germline V gene encodes CDR1 SGHTA and CDR2 FQGNSA. The CDR3 is made up of 16 amino acids. With V trimmed by 4 bases and J by 4 bases, 9 bases remained unmatched. Using reference TRBV7-2 and TRBJ2-7 for the parts outside the CDR3, the full variable domain is GAGVSQSPSNKVTEKGKDVELRCDPISGHTALYWYRQSLGQGLEFLIYFQGNSAPDKSGLPSDRFSAERTGGSVSTLTIQRTQQEDSAVYLCASSSITGTSGYEQYFGPGTRLTVT.

This clonotype came up many times. V usage is TRBV3-1 and J usage is TRBJ1-5; no reliable D call. Trimming shortened V by 1 base and J by 2 bases, and 3 bases separated the two germline ends. The CDR3 totals 13 residues. Germline assignment: CDR1 LGHDT and CDR2 YNNKEL (reference sequence). In DNA form, the CDR3 reads TGTGCCAGCAGCCAAGGCCGCAATCAGCCCCAGCATTTT. Translated, it gives CASSQGRNQPQHF.

This clonotype came up many times. The J gene is TRBJ2-7, the V gene TRBV5-1; tentatively, D is TRBD1 or TRBD2 (5 bases each). The germline gives CDR1 SGHRS, CDR2 YFSETQ. The V gene lost 2 bases and the J gene lost 2 bases, with 17 bases spanning the gap. The CDR3 extends over 16 amino acids. DNA of the CDR3: TGCGCCAGCAGCTTTCTGCAGGGCCCCGGGGCCTACGAGCAGTACTTC. Protein: CASSFLQGPGAYEQYF.

This clonotype was observed at least ten times. The chain joins TRBV6-2 or TRBV6-3 to TRBJ2-1; D perhaps matches TRBD2 (6 bases). The germline V gene encodes CDR1 MNHEY and CDR2 SVGEGT. The V gene lost 7 bases and the J gene lost 0 bases, with 10 bases spanning the gap. This CDR3 comprises 14 residues. The CDR3 nucleotides read TGTGCCAGCAATGGGGGGAGCTCCTACAATGAGCAGTTCTTC. It encodes CASNGGSSYNEQFF.

This clonotype was detected many times. The V call is TRBV5-1, the J call TRBJ2-7; weak D call: TRBD2 (5 bases). V lost 4 bases to trimming and J lost 4 bases, with 21 bases between them. The CDR3 has 16 amino acids. In germline, CDR1 is SGHRS, CDR2 YFSETQ. As DNA, the CDR3 is TGCGCCAGCAGCCCCCCCGGGTTCGGCCCGGGGTACGAGCAGTACTTC. Protein: CASSPPGFGPGYEQYF.

In this sample, this clonotype turned up many times. The chain joins TRBV12-3 or TRBV12-4 to TRBJ2-7; TRBD2 matches 10 bases. V was clipped by 2 bases and J by 2 bases; unmatched bases: 3. The CDR3 is 15 amino acids. This chain's CDR3 is CASSLLAGATYEQYF. CDR3 sequence (DNA): TGTGCCAGCAGTTTACTAGCGGGAGCCACCTACGAGCAGTACTTC.

This clonotype was detected ten times or more. The gene calls are TRBV5-1 and TRBJ2-1, with TRBD2 matching over 8 bases. This CDR3 region has 16 residues. Per germline, CDR1 SGHRS and CDR2 YFSETQ. J was trimmed by 6 bases and V by 0 bases; bases with no gene match: 8. The CDR3 bases are TGCGCCAGCAGCTTGGGTTACGGGGGGGCCGTCAATGAGCAGTTCTTC. As protein: CASSLGYGGAVNEQFF.

This clonotype has more than one count but fewer than ten. The CDR3 region has the DNA TGTGCCAGCAGCTTAGCGCTACTAGCGGGGGGCCAAGAGACCCAGTACTTC. Translation gives CASSLALLAGGQETQYF. The chain uses TRBV7-6 and TRBJ2-5; 12 nucleotides match TRBD2. J gave up 1 base and V 0 bases, and 3 bases lay outside the gene matches. Germline loops: CDR1 SGHVS, CDR2 FNYEAQ. The CDR3 has 17 amino acids. The variable domain in full, completed from reference TRBV7-6 and TRBJ2-5, reads GAGVSQSPRYKVTKRGQDVALRCDPISGHVSLYWYRQALGQGPEFLTYFNYEAQQDKSGLPNDRFSAERPEGSISTLTIQRTEQRDSAMYRCASSLALLAGGQETQYFGPGTRLLVL.

This clonotype was seen repeatedly, ten times or more. The chain uses TRBV4-2 and TRBJ1-3, with TRBD1 as a possible D gene (5 bases). V was shortened by 3 bases and J by 2 bases, with 17 bases between the two germline ends. The CDR3 extends over 17 amino acids. The V gene's germline CDR1 is LGHNA and CDR2 YNFKEQ. The CDR3 bases are TGTGCCAGCAGCCAGACTTTAAGCAGGGATCCTGGAAACACCATATATTTT. This codes for CASSQTLSRDPGNTIYF.

In this sample, this clonotype turned up many times. The chain joins TRBV28 to TRBJ2-7; D is undetermined. The length of the CDR3 is 12 residues. V was pared by 6 bases and J by 5 bases, with 11 bases between. Germline V CDR1 and CDR2: MDHEN, SYDVKM. The CDR3 DNA reads as TGTGCCAGCAGCGGTCTGCTCCACGAGCAGTACTTC. Translating gives CASSGLLHEQYF. Supplemented by reference TRBV28 and TRBJ2-7, the full variable domain reads DVKVTQSSRYLVKRTGEKVFLECVQDMDHENMFWYRQDPGLGLRLIYFSYDVKMKEKGDIPEGYSVSREKKERFSLILESASTNQTSMYLCASSGLLHEQYFGPGTRLTVT.

This clonotype was seen repeatedly, ten times or more. The chain is built from TRBV7-8 and TRBJ1-5; tentative D call: TRBD1 (5 bases). Germline V gene data show CDR1 as SGHVS and CDR2 as FQNEAQ. The V end lost 2 bases, the J end lost 6 bases, and 14 bases lay between the germline ends. The CDR3 is made up of 15 amino acids. CDR3 nucleotide sequence: TGTGCCAGCAGCTTACAGGGTTCAGCAGGTCAGCCCCAGCATTTT. This translates into CASSLQGSAGQPQHF.

The chain has TRBV5-1 and TRBJ2-1; D remains unclear. CDR1 SGHRS and CDR2 YFSETQ come from the germline V gene. The V end was cut by 0 bases, the J end by 5 bases, with 6 bases between. There are 13 residues in the CDR3. The DNA of the CDR3 is TGCGCCAGCAGCTTGGCGGCACACAATGAGCAGTTCTTC. Encoded protein: CASSLAAHNEQFF.

This clonotype was recorded at least ten times. The rearrangement links TRBV5-1 to TRBJ2-3; the D gene could be TRBD1 or TRBD2 (5 bases each). Germline V CDR1 and CDR2: SGHRS, YFSETQ. The CDR3 has 15 residues. The ends were cut back, 1 base at V and 2 bases at J, with 11 bases in the middle. Written as DNA, the CDR3 is TGCGCCAGCAGCTTGTTGGGGGAAATCACAGATACGCAGTATTTT. Its translation is CASSLLGEITDTQYF.

This clonotype turned up a few times. The chain recombines TRBV20-1 with TRBJ2-5; 7 bases map to TRBD1. The CDR3 consists of 15 residues. V shed 3 bases and J 3 bases; nucleotides not matched to a gene: 10. CDR1 DFQATT and CDR2 SNEGSKA come from the germline V gene (reference sequence). The CDR3 DNA follows: TGCAGTGCTAGTAACGGACAGGACCTGGAAGAGACCCAGTACTTC. It codes for CSASNGQDLEETQYF.

Ten or more counts support this clonotype. J is TRBJ1-4 and V is TRBV7-2; a weak D match, TRBD1 (6 bases). The germline V and J ends were trimmed by 5 bases and 6 bases, with 19 bases remaining between them. The CDR3 covers 16 residues. Germline loops: CDR1 SGHTA, CDR2 FQGNSA. The CDR3 protein is CASSLSRQARDEKLFF. CDR3 nucleotide sequence: TGTGCCAGCAGCCTTTCCCGACAGGCACGGGATGAAAAACTGTTTTTT. Complete variable domain (other parts from reference TRBV7-2 and TRBJ1-4): GAGVSQSPSNKVTEKGKDVELRCDPISGHTALYWYRQSLGQGLEFLIYFQGNSAPDKSGLPSDRFSAERTGGSVSTLTIQRTQQEDSAVYLCASSLSRQARDEKLFFGSGTQLSVL.

This clonotype was seen ten or more times. The V gene is TRBV5-1, the J gene TRBJ1-5; TRBD1 matches 7 bases. Germline CDR1 is SGHRS and CDR2 is YFSETQ. CDR3 length: 15 amino acids. V shed 4 bases, J shed 4 bases, and the junction held 8 bases outside the gene matches. CDR3 in DNA: TGCGCCAGCAGCCCCCAGGGGGGTTGGAATCAGCCCCAGCATTTT. This gives the protein CASSPQGGWNQPQHF.

This clonotype was counted a few times. V usage is TRBV20-1 and J usage is TRBJ1-2; D uncertain. V shed 2 bases and J shed 5 bases, with 6 bases lying between them. The CDR3 contains 11 residues. Germline assignment: CDR1 DFQATT and CDR2 SNEGSKA (reference sequence). The CDR3 protein is CSARSEYGYTF. The CDR3 region has the DNA TGCAGTGCTAGATCCGAATATGGCTACACCTTC.

The rearrangement uses TRBV29-1 and TRBJ2-7, with D possibly TRBD1 on 6 matching bases. In germline, CDR1 is SQVTM, CDR2 ANQGSEA. The CDR3 is 13 residues long. Trimming left V 2 bases short and J 1 base short, with 9 bases between. The CDR3: CSVETDSSYEQYF. The CDR3 DNA reads TGCAGCGTTGAAACGGACAGTTCCTACGAGCAGTACTTC.